A single sample gave rise to the 14 T cell receptor beta chains below, sequenced in a study of naive and memory T cell subsets. Study-wide findings and caveats: Especially in CD8 cells, naive repertoires contained a few larger clonotypes, possibly CD45RA-re-expressing memory cells.

Their antigens are not known. Both TRBC1 and TRBC2 were covered by a beta constant-region primer of two equimolar oligonucleotides. Four rounds of PCR amplified the ligated cDNA using nested alpha and beta constant-region primers plus SP2. TCRdb reprocessed the UMI-ligation and nested PCR reads with MiXCR, giving one entry per CDR3 protein. The sample lists 140,000 to 150,000 distinct CDR3 sequences, 20% to 25% occurring once. Source material: naive CD4+ T cells from blood. These receptors were obtained from a human donor in good health.

This chain connects TRBV6-5 to TRBJ2-7; D is undetermined. Trimming shortened V by 4 bases and J by 5 bases, and 12 bases separated the two germline ends. CDR1 and CDR2 from the germline V gene are MNHEY and SVGAGI. The CDR3 is 13 residues long. CDR3 in amino acids: CASSLGLGNEQYF. The DNA of the CDR3 is TGTGCCAGCAGTTTAGGGTTAGGCAACGAGCAGTACTTC.

This clonotype was observed at least ten times. This chain links TRBV11-2 with TRBJ2-1; D may be TRBD2 (5 bases). CDR1 and CDR2 (germline): SGHAT, FQNNGV. This CDR3 contains 12 residues. The germline V and J ends were trimmed by 2 bases and 10 bases, with 9 bases remaining between them. The CDR3 loop is CASSLLREEQFF. CDR3 nucleotides: TGTGCCAGCAGCTTACTTAGGGAGGAGCAGTTCTTC.

The rearrangement uses TRBV15 and TRBJ1-3; no definite D call. There are 15 residues in the CDR3. With 0 bases removed from V and 0 bases from J, the gap between germline ends came to 6 bases. In germline, CDR1 is LNHNV, CDR2 YYDKDF (reference sequence). This CDR3 reads CATSRDAVSGNTIYF. The CDR3 DNA follows: TGTGCCACCAGCAGAGATGCCGTCTCTGGAAACACCATATATTTT.

The chain uses TRBV12-3 or TRBV12-4 and TRBJ1-5; D gene ambiguous. The V end lost 3 bases, the J end lost 7 bases, and 10 bases lay between the germline ends. The length of the CDR3 is 13 residues. The CDR3, as DNA: TGTGCCAGCAGTTTTATTAGCGTACAGCCCCAGCATTTT. Protein product: CASSFISVQPQHF.

The chain is built from TRBV6-1 and TRBJ2-2; 10 nucleotides match TRBD1. The CDR3 consists of 15 residues. CDR1 is MNHNS, CDR2 SASEGT, per germline. V dropped 7 bases and J dropped 3; count of bases not matched to a gene: 5. The CDR3 spells CASTTGGLHTGELFF. In DNA form, the CDR3 reads TGTGCCAGCACGACAGGGGGCCTTCACACCGGGGAGCTGTTTTTT.

This clonotype was recorded a few times. The chain links TRBV29-1 to TRBJ2-4; 9 bases map to TRBD2. Germline trimming cut 4 bases from V and 0 bases from J; bases unmatched to any gene: 4. CDR1 is SQVTM and CDR2 is ANQGSEA in the germline V gene. This CDR3 is 15 amino acids long. In DNA, the CDR3 is TGCAGCGTTGCGGCGGGGGGGCTAGCCAAAAACATTCAGTACTTC. Translating gives CSVAAGGLAKNIQYF.

The CDR3: CSVRLAETQYF. For the CDR3, the DNA is TGCAGCGTTCGACTGGCAGAGACCCAGTACTTC. The chain links TRBV29-1 to TRBJ2-5; D unclear. Per the germline V gene, CDR1 is SQVTM and CDR2 is ANQGSEA. V lost 5 bases and J 4 bases, leaving 8 bases between the germline ends. The CDR3 loop spans 11 amino acids.

DNA of the CDR3: TGTGCCAGCAGTTCCCTGGGGCAGGGGGCGAATTTCGGGGAGACCCAGTACTTC. Its protein product is CASSSLGQGANFGETQYF. The chain employs TRBV27 and TRBJ2-5; 8 nucleotides align to TRBD1. With V trimmed by 4 bases and J by 5 bases, 18 bases remained unmatched. The CDR3 has 18 amino acids. The germline V gene has CDR1 MNHEY and CDR2 SMNVEV (reference sequence).

This clonotype has more than one count but fewer than ten. This rearrangement joins TRBV7-2 to TRBJ2-5, with 7 bases lining up with TRBD2. CDR1 SGHTA and CDR2 FQGNSA come from the germline V gene. Trimming removed 4 bases from V and 2 bases from J; junction bases left unmatched: 7. The CDR3 runs 15 residues. CDR3: CASSSPGGGQETQYF. The CDR3 DNA reads TGTGCCAGCAGCTCGCCCGGCGGGGGTCAAGAGACCCAGTACTTC. The whole variable domain, remainder taken from reference TRBV7-2 and TRBJ2-5, is GAGVSQSPSNKVTEKGKDVELRCDPISGHTALYWYRQSLGQGLEFLIYFQGNSAPDKSGLPSDRFSAERTGGSVSTLTIQRTQQEDSAVYLCASSSPGGGQETQYFGPGTRLLVL.

V gene TRBV5-1 combines with J gene TRBJ2-7; the match to TRBD1 covers 8 bases. CDR1 SGHRS and CDR2 YFSETQ come from the germline V gene. CDR3 length equals 15 residues. Losses at the gene ends were 5 bases for V and 1 base for J; bases not matched to a gene: 8. The CDR3 nucleotides are TGCGCCAGCAGGCGAGGACAGGGTGCATCCTACGAGCAGTACTTC. It is translated as CASRRGQGASYEQYF.

The gene calls are TRBV6-6 and TRBJ2-7; TRBD1 matches at 8 bases. Germline CDR1 MNHNY, CDR2 SVGAGI (reference sequence). V lost 0 bases to trimming and J lost 0 bases; unmatched junction nucleotides: 7. The CDR3 loop spans 17 amino acids. Here the CDR3 reads CASSYSSRTGLSYEQYF. In DNA form, the CDR3 reads TGTGCCAGCAGTTACTCCTCACGGACAGGGCTCTCCTACGAGCAGTACTTC.

The rearrangement joins TRBV28 to TRBJ1-4; D not certain. V lost 7 bases and J lost 8, with 11 bases in between. This CDR3 comprises 12 residues. Germline V CDR1 and CDR2: MDHEN, SYDVKM. The CDR3 coding sequence is TGTGCCAGCACATCCCCCTCGGAAAAACTGTTTTTT. It specifies CASTSPSEKLFF.

The chain carries TRBV9 and TRBJ1-1; TRBD1 is a possible D gene (5 bases). V lost 0 bases, J lost 1 base, and 13 bases lay in between. Germline CDR1 SGDLS, CDR2 YYNGEE. The CDR3 loop spans 16 amino acids. The CDR3 DNA reads TGTGCCAGCAGCGTAGGGGGGGTGGATTGGAACACTGAAGCTTTCTTT. Protein product: CASSVGGVDWNTEAFF. Together with reference TRBV9 and TRBJ1-1, the CDR3 gives the full variable domain: DSGVTQTPKHLITATGQRVTLRCSPRSGDLSVYWYQQSLDQGLQFLIQYYNGEERAKGNILERFSAQQFPDLHSELNLSSLELGDSALYFCASSVGGVDWNTEAFFGQGTRLTVV.

The CDR3 region is CASIPANWGEQFF. The CDR3, as DNA: TGTGCCAGCATTCCCGCGAATTGGGGTGAGCAGTTCTTC. J is TRBJ2-1 and V is TRBV28; D is unclear. CDR1 and CDR2 from the germline V gene are MDHEN and SYDVKM. CDR3 length equals 13 residues. The V and J ends lost 7 bases and 9 bases respectively, with 16 bases between them.